The clone carrying this TCR beta chain was seen a single time. Its specificity is not known. This sample was taken from a study of OX40 agonist ivuxolimab in advanced cancers. Background on the study: With a range of roughly 23 to 85, age averaged 60 years, and 75% to 90% were male. Participants could have had prior anti-PD-1, anti-PD-L1 or anti-CTLA-4 therapy, and roughly 40% had some.

The germline gives CDR1 LNHDA, CDR2 SQIVND (reference sequence). The germline V and J ends were trimmed by 8 bases and 8 bases, with 12 bases remaining between them. The CDR3 spans 11 residues. Some clones are missing from TCRdb's copy, which holds only in-frame ones; the method was immunoSEQ multiplex PCR. The sample has 30,000 to 45,000 clones, roughly 86% seen once. Findings and caveats of the study: At doses 0.1 to 3.0 mg/kg, CD4+ and CD8+ clones expanded. The study found among the lowest clonal expansion in partial responders at 0.1-3.0 mg/kg.

This clonotype was sampled from an adult with an advanced solid tumor such as melanoma, head and neck, liver or kidney cancer. The rearrangement joins TRBV19 to TRBJ1-2; D is unresolved. Sample: CD4+ or CD8+ T cells sorted from blood, taken in a trial of the OX40 agonist ivuxolimab. In DNA form, the CDR3 reads TGTGCCAGTGGGGAGGGAACGGGCTACACCTTC. It yields the protein CASGEGTGYTF.